These T cell receptor beta chains were read from a single sample in a study of cytomegalovirus exposure and HLA in healthy donors. Sequencing was performed with immunoSEQ multiplex PCR; in TCRdb, only in-frame clones are kept and a portion is missing. The sample has approximately 210,000 clones, 80% to 85% seen once; the top ten hold about 1%. The sequenced material came from PBMCs. Every receptor here comes from a woman between 40 and 50 years old in good health and CMV-seronegative. The conserved cysteine and the conserved F or W are not part of the CDR3 here. Each record gives: CDR3 protein, J gene, V gene.

ASSHETGYNQPQH	TRBJ1-5	TRBV4-1
ASSYLGQGYAGELF	TRBJ2-2	TRBV6-5
ASSIGGRASNEQF	TRBJ2-1	TRBV19
ASSLSGRATISTDTQY	TRBJ2-3	TRBV7-2
ASSARVGSGPQH	TRBJ1-5	TRBV19
ASSLGTSGTDTQY	TRBJ2-3	TRBV7-3
ASSPQGQTAYSNQPQH	TRBJ1-5	TRBV18
ASSEPNSGLAGRGGELF	TRBJ2-2	TRBV10-1
ASSQTPTGNGKLF	TRBJ1-4	TRBV6-4
ASSPAGAKPQH	TRBJ1-5	TRBV2
ASSPGLRTYNEQF	TRBJ2-1	TRBV5-4
ASSKGGFNSGANVLT	TRBJ2-6	TRBV19
ANSLARTSGTDTQY	TRBJ2-3	TRBV5-8
ASSRRTSGSADTQY	TRBJ2-3	TRBV5-6
ASSSSSGTGGGEQY	TRBJ2-7	TRBV27
AGSGTGGLGEQY	TRBJ2-7	TRBV2
ASSQDVDWTGSGPTDTQY	TRBJ2-3	TRBV14
SSDSGPGTDTQY	TRBJ2-3	TRBV29-1